This T cell receptor beta chain was recorded in a study of CXCR3-negative and CXCR3-positive naive CD8 T cells. About this clonotype itself: What it binds is not known.

Study conclusions and caveats: With CXCR3 expression partially decreased after cryopreservation, most assays relied on fresh PBMCs. CXCR3-positive naive cells had more hydrophobic TRB CDR3s than CXCR3-negative naive cells.

Per germline, CDR1 MDHEN and CDR2 SYDVKM. This CDR3 spans 14 amino acids. The authors gated naive CD8+ T cells as CD45RO-CCR7+CD27+CD95-. UMI-labeled TRB cDNA libraries were prepared by 5' RACE. TCRdb re-called the 5' RACE reads and catalogs CDR3 proteins one per entry, DNA excluded. The sample is made up of about 130,000 distinct CDR3 sequences, and the top ten hold approximately 0.5% of it. The chain has TRBV28 and TRBJ2-7; without DNA, the TCRdb call of TRBD1 cannot be checked. The sample was naive CXCR3- CD8+ T cells from blood. The subset: CD45RO-CCR7+CD27+CD95- naive CD8+ T cells lacking CXCR3 (TNR3-). The sequence came from a human donor in good health. Some clones in this sample may be carry-over from other donors' samples. The CDR3 loop reads CASSSPETGVEQYF.